The 28 T cell receptor beta chains below come from one sample, sequenced in a study of CD8 T cells in Susac syndrome. RNA was extracted with the RNeasy kit, and a quantity of about 0.5 to 1 ug was reverse transcribed using random hexamers. One entry per CDR3 protein results from TCRdb running MiXCR on the immunoSEQ multiplex PCR reads. This sample has 70,000 to 75,000 distinct CDR3 sequences, with roughly 93% found just once. Sequenced: CD4+ T cells from PBMCs. Receptor source: a human donor with Susac syndrome.

The chain employs TRBV20-1 and TRBJ2-7; D perhaps matches TRBD1 (6 bases). Germline V gene lookup returns CDR1 DFQATT and CDR2 SNEGSKA (reference sequence). The CDR3 totals 14 residues. V was shortened by 7 bases and J by 6 bases, with 22 bases between the two germline ends. In DNA form, the CDR3 reads TGCAGTGAAGGGGGAAAGAACCGGGGTAGCGAGCAGTACTTC. It specifies CSEGGKNRGSEQYF.

The genes are TRBV6-2 or TRBV6-3 and TRBJ1-5; D not certain. CDR1 is MNHEY and CDR2 is SVGEGT in the germline V gene. V lost 3 bases to trimming and J lost 7 bases, with 10 bases between them. This CDR3 has 13 amino acids. The CDR3: CASSYEEIQPQHF. The CDR3 DNA reads TGTGCCAGCAGTTATGAGGAGATCCAGCCCCAGCATTTT.

The genes are TRBV18 and TRBJ1-4; 10 bases fit TRBD1. V lost 6 bases to trimming and J lost 6 bases; unmatched junction nucleotides: 4. The CDR3 is made up of 14 amino acids. The germline gives CDR1 KGHSH, CDR2 LQKENI. The CDR3 here is CASSRDRGYEKLFF. The CDR3 DNA is TGTGCCAGCTCGAGGGACAGGGGATATGAAAAACTGTTTTTT.

The V and J genes are TRBV2 and TRBJ1-4; no clear D. The CDR3 contains 14 residues. Germline lookup yields CDR1 SNHLY and CDR2 FYNNEI. Trimming took off 0 bases at V and 8 bases at J, with 10 bases between the two ends. CDR3 sequence (DNA): TGTGCCAGCAGTGAAGCGCTTCCGAAAGAAAAACTGTTTTTT. It encodes CASSEALPKEKLFF.

This clonotype was observed once. This chain links TRBV18 with TRBJ2-7, with 7 bases fitting TRBD2. J was trimmed by 2 bases and V by 5 bases; bases with no gene match: 6. Looked up from germline, CDR1 is KGHSH and CDR2 is LQKENI. This CDR3 contains 14 residues. CDR3 bases: TGTGCCAGCTCAAACAGCGGGGTTACCTACGAGCAGTACTTC. Encoded protein: CASSNSGVTYEQYF.

The chain carries TRBV11-2 and TRBJ2-1; the match to TRBD1 covers 7 bases. Germline V CDR1 and CDR2: SGHAT, FQNNGV. CDR3 size: 15 residues. V trimming: 5 bases; J trimming: 10 bases; junction bases outside the gene matches: 14. CDR3 sequence: CASSTRGRQGREQFF. The DNA for the CDR3 is TGTGCCAGCAGCACGCGCGGTCGACAGGGACGGGAGCAGTTCTTC.

This chain uses TRBV20-1 with TRBJ1-5; D remains ambiguous. Trimming shortened V by 6 bases and J by 0 bases, and 18 bases separated the two germline ends. Germline loops: CDR1 DFQATT, CDR2 SNEGSKA (reference sequence). The CDR3 contains 16 residues. CDR3 region: CSANRGWAYSNQPQHF. The CDR3 region has the DNA TGCAGTGCAAATCGCGGGTGGGCTTATAGCAATCAGCCCCAGCATTTT.

This chain joins TRBV20-1 and TRBJ2-7; TRBD2 might be the D (7 bases). The CDR3 extends over 13 amino acids. In germline, CDR1 is DFQATT, CDR2 SNEGSKA (reference sequence). The V end was cut by 5 bases, the J end by 2 bases, with 13 bases between. CDR3 in amino acids: CSAGGGRAYEQYF. The CDR3 bases are TGCAGTGCTGGGGGGGGCCGGGCCTACGAGCAGTACTTC.

The chain carries TRBV3-1 and TRBJ1-5, with D hard to call. Looked up from germline, CDR1 is LGHDT and CDR2 is YNNKEL (reference sequence). Trimming pared 1 base from V and 5 bases from J, leaving 6 bases between. The CDR3 runs 13 residues. The CDR3, as DNA: TGTGCCAGCAGCCAAGGACTGGATCAGCCCCAGCATTTT. Amino acids: CASSQGLDQPQHF.

The rearrangement joins TRBV18 to TRBJ1-6, with D perhaps matching TRBD1 (5 bases). The CDR3 is 18 residues long. The V end lost 3 bases, the J end lost 0 bases, and 15 bases lay between the germline ends. Germline-derived CDR1 and CDR2 are KGHSH and LQKENI. In DNA, the CDR3 is TGTGCCAGCTCACCTTACTCGACAGCGAGCTCCTATAATTCACCCCTCCACTTT. Its protein is CASSPYSTASSYNSPLHF.

The J gene is TRBJ2-1, the V gene TRBV11-2, with 7 bases lining up with TRBD1. In germline, CDR1 is SGHAT, CDR2 FQNNGV. This CDR3 comprises 18 residues. The junction had 14 bases not matched to a gene; V was cut back by 1 base and J by 5 bases. CDR3 protein: CASSLARRGRGLNNEQFF. The CDR3 nucleotides read TGTGCCAGCAGCTTAGCGCGTCGGGGAAGGGGGCTAAACAATGAGCAGTTCTTC. The full variable domain, completed using reference TRBV11-2 and TRBJ2-1, is EAGVAQSPRYKIIEKRQSVAFWCNPISGHATLYWYQQILGQGPKLLIQFQNNGVVDDSQLPKDRFSAERLKGVDSTLKIQPAKLEDSAVYLCASSLARRGRGLNNEQFFGPGTRLTVL.

This chain links TRBV5-6 with TRBJ2-5; no reliable D call. The CDR3 is 15 residues long. V lost 4 bases and J 1 base, leaving 14 bases between the germline ends. Germline CDR1 reads SGHDT; CDR2 reads YYEEEE. For the CDR3, the DNA is TGTGCCAGCAGCCCCCTGATTACAACCCAAGAGACCCAGTACTTC. Its translation: CASSPLITTQETQYF.

The chain joins TRBV19 to TRBJ2-1; 12 nucleotides line up with TRBD2. There are 13 residues in the CDR3. Trimming took 6 bases from V and 9 from J; bases not matched to a gene: 3. Germline CDR1 LNHDA, CDR2 SQIVND (reference sequence). The CDR3 DNA reads TGTGCCAGTAGAGGACTAGCGGGGTCTGAGCAGTTCTTC. Residues: CASRGLAGSEQFF.

This clonotype showed up just once. The chain has TRBV20-1 and TRBJ1-2; 12 bases line up with TRBD1. This CDR3 region has 12 residues. J lost 7 bases, V lost 6 bases, and 3 bases had no gene match. Germline assignment: CDR1 DFQATT and CDR2 SNEGSKA (reference sequence). This CDR3 is CSAGQGAGGYTF. The CDR3 bases are TGCAGTGCGGGACAGGGGGCGGGTGGCTACACCTTC.

The V gene is TRBV7-2, the J gene TRBJ1-2; D perhaps matches TRBD1 (6 bases). The ends were cut back, 7 bases at V and 7 bases at J, with 19 bases in the middle. This CDR3 has 14 amino acids. The germline gives CDR1 SGHTA, CDR2 FQGNSA. CDR3 loop: CASTPQGLLGGYTF. Written as DNA, the CDR3 is TGTGCCAGCACCCCACAGGGTTTACTGGGTGGCTACACCTTC.

V is TRBV28 and J is TRBJ2-7; TRBD2 might be the D (6 bases). Trimming removed 5 bases at V and 0 bases at J, with 8 bases between. Germline assignment: CDR1 MDHEN and CDR2 SYDVKM. The CDR3 runs to 13 residues. CDR3 amino acids: CASSPGGSYEQYF. The CDR3 nucleotides are TGTGCCAGCAGTCCCGGGGGCTCCTACGAGCAGTACTTC.

CDR3 nucleotides: TGTGCCAGCAGCTATCTTCCGGGGCCAGATACGCAGTATTTT. Its translation is CASSYLPGPDTQYF. The gene calls are TRBV9 and TRBJ2-3, with D perhaps TRBD1 or TRBD2 (5 bases each). This CDR3 has 14 residues. CDR1 and CDR2 (germline): SGDLS, YYNGEE. V was shortened by 4 bases and J by 4 bases, with 13 bases between the two germline ends.

V is TRBV12-3 or TRBV12-4 and J is TRBJ2-1, with 8 bases that match TRBD1. J lost 0 bases, V lost 4 bases, and 8 bases had no gene match. The CDR3 runs to 17 residues. CDR3 sequence: CASSSRPTGVSYNEQFF. The CDR3 nucleotides are TGTGCCAGCAGTTCAAGACCGACAGGGGTCTCCTACAATGAGCAGTTCTTC.

This chain connects TRBV9 to TRBJ2-3, with TRBD2 matching over 8 bases. The CDR3 spans 17 residues. Germline trimming cut 0 bases from V and 6 bases from J; bases unmatched to any gene: 12. Germline-derived CDR1 and CDR2 are SGDLS and YYNGEE. CDR3 sequence (DNA): TGTGCCAGCAGCGTAGACGGCGGGGGGACGATGCCGGATACGCAGTATTTT. Translating it yields CASSVDGGGTMPDTQYF.

This clonotype has a single count. CDR3 sequence: CASTFTGGYLDEQFF. The CDR3, as DNA: TGTGCCAGCACCTTTACAGGGGGCTATTTGGATGAGCAGTTCTTC. The chain combines TRBV7-8 with TRBJ2-1, with TRBD1 matching 9 bases. The CDR3 runs 15 residues. Germline V CDR1 and CDR2: SGHVS, FQNEAQ. The trim removed 7 bases at V and 8 bases at J, leaving 12 bases unmatched.

This clonotype turned up a few times. V and J are TRBV6-1 and TRBJ1-6, with D possibly TRBD1 on 6 matching bases. CDR1 and CDR2 (germline): MNHNS, SASEGT. The CDR3 loop spans 15 amino acids. V was cut by 6 bases and J by 9 bases, with 18 bases left in between. CDR3 nucleotides: TGTGCCAGCAGCCGTAGGACAGTCTACGGTTCACCCCTCCACTTT. It encodes CASSRRTVYGSPLHF.

This chain uses TRBV5-1 with TRBJ1-6, with D possibly TRBD1 on 5 matching bases. V was trimmed by 2 bases and J by 19 bases, leaving 7 bases between them. Per germline, CDR1 SGHRS and CDR2 YFSETQ. CDR3 length equals 9 residues. CDR3 bases: TGCGCCAGCAGCTTCGGGACTCACTTT. Translated, it gives CASSFGTHF.

The genes are TRBV28 and TRBJ2-4; possibly TRBD1 for D (6 bases). This CDR3 spans 17 amino acids. V lost 0 bases, J lost 0 bases, and 12 bases lay in between. Germline V gene data show CDR1 as MDHEN and CDR2 as SYDVKM. The CDR3 nucleotides are TGTGCCAGCAGTTTATGGGGGGCAGGTGAAGCCAAAAACATTCAGTACTTC. This sequence encodes CASSLWGAGEAKNIQYF.

The chain combines TRBV10-3 with TRBJ2-5; D unresolved. The length of the CDR3 is 11 residues. Trimming took off 2 bases at V and 5 bases at J, with 3 bases between the two ends. The germline gives CDR1 ENHRY, CDR2 SYGVKD. The CDR3 region is CAISEGETQYF. In nucleotides, the CDR3 is TGTGCCATCAGTGAGGGGGAGACCCAGTACTTC.

The chain combines TRBV28 with TRBJ2-5; the D gene could be TRBD1 or TRBD2 (5 bases each). V gave up 7 bases and J gave up 1 base, with 13 bases separating them. The CDR3 spans 14 residues. Germline V gene data show CDR1 as MDHEN and CDR2 as SYDVKM. The CDR3, as DNA: TGTGCCAGCACCCGGGCAGGGACCCAAGAGACCCAGTACTTC. Translating gives CASTRAGTQETQYF.

J is TRBJ2-1 and V is TRBV25-1, with 9 bases that match TRBD1. This CDR3 region has 15 residues. Germline V lookup: CDR1 MGHDK, CDR2 SYGVNS. V lost 3 bases to trimming and J lost 5 bases; unmatched junction nucleotides: 5. The CDR3 here is CASSEGQGANNEQFF. For the CDR3, the DNA is TGTGCCAGCAGTGAGGGACAGGGCGCCAACAATGAGCAGTTCTTC.

This clonotype was seen only once. The chain carries TRBV2 and TRBJ2-1; TRBD1 agrees at 10 bases. Germline CDR1 SNHLY, CDR2 FYNNEI. CDR3 length equals 16 residues. V dropped 7 bases and J dropped 6; count of bases not matched to a gene: 12. The CDR3 nucleotides read TGTGCCAGCACCCGGGACAGGGGCGCCCTCGGCAATGAGCAGTTCTTC. Its translation is CASTRDRGALGNEQFF.

The chain recombines TRBV7-2 with TRBJ2-7; 9 bases line up with TRBD2. The V and J ends lost 1 base and 6 bases, in that order; junction bases with no gene match: 4. Germline values: CDR1 SGHTA, CDR2 FQGNSA. The CDR3 runs 14 residues. The CDR3 reads CASSLEAGGFEQYF. The CDR3, as DNA: TGTGCCAGCAGCTTAGAGGCGGGGGGGTTCGAGCAGTACTTC.